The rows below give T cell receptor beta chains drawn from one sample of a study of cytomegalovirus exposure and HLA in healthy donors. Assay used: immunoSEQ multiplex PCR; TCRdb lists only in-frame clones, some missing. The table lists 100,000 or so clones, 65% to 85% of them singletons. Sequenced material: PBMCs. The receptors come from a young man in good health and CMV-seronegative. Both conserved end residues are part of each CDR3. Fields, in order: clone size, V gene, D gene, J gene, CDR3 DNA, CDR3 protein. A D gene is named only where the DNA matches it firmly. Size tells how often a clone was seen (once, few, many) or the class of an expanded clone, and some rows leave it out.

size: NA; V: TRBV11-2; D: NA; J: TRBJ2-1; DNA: TGTGCCAGCAGCTGGGGGCGGGGGTATGAGCAGTTCTTC; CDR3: CASSWGRGYEQFF
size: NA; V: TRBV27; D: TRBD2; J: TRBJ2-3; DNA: TGTGCCAGCAGTACGAAAAGCGGGAGGAGCACAGATACGCAGTATTTT; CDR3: CASSTKSGRSTDTQYF
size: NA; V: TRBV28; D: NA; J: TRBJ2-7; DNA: TGTGCCAGCAGTCCGGTCCGCTCTGGAGTCTACGAGCAGTACTTC; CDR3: CASSPVRSGVYEQYF
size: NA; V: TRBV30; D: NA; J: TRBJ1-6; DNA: TGTGCCTGGAGGACGCAGGGCTATTCACCCCTCCACTTT; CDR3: CAWRTQGYSPLHF
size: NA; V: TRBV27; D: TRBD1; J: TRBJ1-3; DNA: TGTGCCAGCAGTTCACCCCCGGGACAGGGGGCGGTAAACACCATATATTTT; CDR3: CASSSPPGQGAVNTIYF
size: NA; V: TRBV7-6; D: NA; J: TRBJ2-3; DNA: TGTGCCAGCAGCTTAGGAAGGGGCGCGGGGACAGATACGCAGTATTTT; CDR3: CASSLGRGAGTDTQYF
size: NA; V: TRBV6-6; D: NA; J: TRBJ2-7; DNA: TGTGCCACCAATAGAGGGAGTAGCGAGCAGTACTTC; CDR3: CATNRGSSEQYF
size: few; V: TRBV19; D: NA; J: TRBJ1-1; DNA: TGTGCCAGTATCATCTGGGGGCCGAACACTGAAGCTTTCTTT; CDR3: CASIIWGPNTEAFF
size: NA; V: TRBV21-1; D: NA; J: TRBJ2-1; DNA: TGTGCCCAAAGTGGGAGAGACAATGAGCAGTTCTTC; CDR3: CAQSGRDNEQFF
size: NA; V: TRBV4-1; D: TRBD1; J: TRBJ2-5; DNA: TGCGCCAGCAGCCCCCAACAGGGGGTGGGAGAGGAGACCCAGTACTTC; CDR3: CASSPQQGVGEETQYF
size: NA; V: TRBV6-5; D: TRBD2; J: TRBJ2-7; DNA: TGTGCCAGCAGGGACGGGAGGGCCTACGAGCAGTACTTC; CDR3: CASRDGRAYEQYF
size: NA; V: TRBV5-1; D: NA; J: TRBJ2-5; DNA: TGCGCCAGCAGGAAGGAGGGCCAAGAGACCCAGTACTTC; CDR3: CASRKEGQETQYF
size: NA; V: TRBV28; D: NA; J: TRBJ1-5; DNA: TGTGCCAGCAGATCTATAGCGGAGCAGCATTTT; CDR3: CASRSIAEQHF
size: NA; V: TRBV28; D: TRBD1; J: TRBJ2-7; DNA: TGTGCCAGCAGTTTATTAGGGACAGGGGAAGGCTACGAGCAGTACTTC; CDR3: CASSLLGTGEGYEQYF
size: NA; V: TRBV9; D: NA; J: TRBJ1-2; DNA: TGTGCCAGCAGCGTAGCTGCCTGGGAGGGCTACACCTTC; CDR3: CASSVAAWEGYTF
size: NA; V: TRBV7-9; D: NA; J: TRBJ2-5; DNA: TGTGCCAGCAGCTTAGTGTCTGGGGCAGAGACCCAGTACTTC; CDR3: CASSLVSGAETQYF
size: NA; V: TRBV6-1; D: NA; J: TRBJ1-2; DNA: TGTGCCAGCAGTGGATTTAGACGGGACACTAACTATGGCTACACCTTC; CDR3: CASSGFRRDTNYGYTF
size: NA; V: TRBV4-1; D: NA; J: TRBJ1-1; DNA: TGCGCCAGCAGCCTCCTCGGTTCGGGCACTGAAGCTTTCTTT; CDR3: CASSLLGSGTEAFF
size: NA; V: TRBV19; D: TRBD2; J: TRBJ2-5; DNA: TGTGCCAGTAAAGTCGGGAGGACGACCCAAGAGACCCAGTACTTC; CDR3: CASKVGRTTQETQYF
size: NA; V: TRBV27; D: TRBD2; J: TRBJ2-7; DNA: TGTGCCAGCAGTTGGTTTGCACCCACTAGCGGATACTACGAGCAGTACTTC; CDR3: CASSWFAPTSGYYEQYF
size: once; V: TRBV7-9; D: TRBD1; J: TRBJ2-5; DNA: TGTGCCAGCAGCGAACGGACAGGGAAGGAGACCCAGTACTTC; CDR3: CASSERTGKETQYF
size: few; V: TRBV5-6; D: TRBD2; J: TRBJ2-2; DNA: TGTGCCAGCAGCTGGGGACTAGCGGTTAACACCGGGGAGCTGTTTTTT; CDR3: CASSWGLAVNTGELFF